A selection of T cell receptor beta chains follows, all from one sample in a study of regulatory T cells in long-lasting Graves disease. TCRdb re-analysed the multiplex PCR reads in MiXCR, keeping a single row per CDR3 protein. The sample gives approximately 540,000 distinct CDR3 sequences, 9.5% to 15% of which show up once; approximately 9.6% is in the top ten. The same data also contributed to another study, on T cells in Graves' hyperthyroidism and ophthalmopathy.

Sequences were derived from peripheral blood mononuclear cells (PBMCs), sampled at new diagnosis, from a patient treated with antithyroid drugs. All receptors come from a woman between 25 and 40 years old with Graves disease. CDR3s include the opening cysteine and the closing phenylalanine or tryptophan. D genes are given only for firm matches. Clone size is stated in some rows and not others, as once, few, many or a class when expanded.

d_gene: -
j_gene: TRBJ2-3
v_gene: TRBV5-5
abundance: -
CDR3nt: TGTGCCAGCAGCAAGAGGCGCCCCTACACAGATACGCAGTATTTT
CDR3aa: CASSKRRPYTDTQYF

d_gene: -
j_gene: TRBJ2-1
v_gene: TRBV9
abundance: few
CDR3nt: TGTGCCAGCAGCGCGGGAGTCATGAATGAGCAGTTCTTC
CDR3aa: CASSAGVMNEQFF

d_gene: TRBD1
j_gene: TRBJ1-4
v_gene: TRBV30
abundance: few
CDR3nt: TGTGCCTCGGGACAGGGTGTGGAAAAACTGTTTTTT
CDR3aa: CASGQGVEKLFF

d_gene: -
j_gene: TRBJ2-3
v_gene: TRBV15
abundance: -
CDR3nt: TGTGCCACCAGCAGAGGTTCAGCGGACACAGATACGCAGTATTTT
CDR3aa: CATSRGSADTDTQYF

d_gene: TRBD1
j_gene: TRBJ2-1
v_gene: TRBV9
abundance: many
CDR3nt: TGTGCCAGCAGCGTAGCTACCGCCGGACAGGGTGGGGGTCAGTTCTTC
CDR3aa: CASSVATAGQGGGQFF

d_gene: TRBD1
j_gene: TRBJ2-4
v_gene: TRBV4-1
abundance: -
CDR3nt: TGCGCCAGCAGCCAAACTAAAACACAGGGGTTCAAAAACATTCAGTACTTC
CDR3aa: CASSQTKTQGFKNIQYF

d_gene: TRBD2
j_gene: TRBJ2-1
v_gene: TRBV30
abundance: many
CDR3nt: TGTGCCTGGAGTGTACGAACTAGCGGGAGATTGAATGAGCAGTTCTTC
CDR3aa: CAWSVRTSGRLNEQFF

d_gene: -
j_gene: TRBJ1-2
v_gene: TRBV3-1
abundance: many
CDR3nt: TGTGCCTCGGGACACAACTATGGCTACACCTTC
CDR3aa: CASGHNYGYTF

d_gene: -
j_gene: TRBJ2-7
v_gene: TRBV5-5
abundance: -
CDR3nt: TGTGCCAGCAGCTTGGAGTTAGAGCAGTACTTC
CDR3aa: CASSLELEQYF

d_gene: -
j_gene: TRBJ1-2
v_gene: TRBV20-1
abundance: many
CDR3nt: TGCAGTGCTAGTGGGTTAGTCATCGATGGCTACACCTTC
CDR3aa: CSASGLVIDGYTF

d_gene: -
j_gene: TRBJ2-1
v_gene: TRBV24-1
abundance: many
CDR3nt: TGTGCCACCAGTCAAGGAAATGAGCAGTTCTTC
CDR3aa: CATSQGNEQFF

d_gene: -
j_gene: TRBJ2-7
v_gene: TRBV7-3
abundance: many
CDR3nt: TGTGCCAGCAGCTTAAGGCGGGACAGTACTAGCCTGAGCTCCTACGAGCAGTACTTC
CDR3aa: CASSLRRDSTSLSSYEQYF

d_gene: -
j_gene: TRBJ1-5
v_gene: TRBV7-2
abundance: many
CDR3nt: TGTGCCAGCAGCTTAACAGGGACCGGTCAGCCCCAGCATTTT
CDR3aa: CASSLTGTGQPQHF

d_gene: -
j_gene: TRBJ2-7
v_gene: TRBV6-1
abundance: many
CDR3nt: TGTGCCAGCAGTGCCCGGGGATTCTACTCCGAGCAGTACTTC
CDR3aa: CASSARGFYSEQYF

d_gene: -
j_gene: TRBJ1-1
v_gene: TRBV27
abundance: many
CDR3nt: TGTGCCAGTAGTTTATCACTAGTTTCCACTGAAGCTTTCTTT
CDR3aa: CASSLSLVSTEAFF

d_gene: -
j_gene: TRBJ1-2
v_gene: TRBV29-1
abundance: many
CDR3nt: TGCAGCGTTGAAAAGGGGGTAGAGAACTATGGCTACACCTTC
CDR3aa: CSVEKGVENYGYTF

d_gene: -
j_gene: TRBJ1-1
v_gene: TRBV28
abundance: many
CDR3nt: TGTGCCAGCAGTCTTACTATGGCGGGGCACACTGAAGCTTTCTTT
CDR3aa: CASSLTMAGHTEAFF

d_gene: -
j_gene: TRBJ2-6
v_gene: TRBV20-1
abundance: few
CDR3nt: TGCAGTACTAGAGGGTGGACGGGGTCGGGCTCTGGGGCCAACGTCCTGACTTTC
CDR3aa: CSTRGWTGSGSGANVLTF

d_gene: -
j_gene: TRBJ2-1
v_gene: TRBV2
abundance: -
CDR3nt: TGTGCCAGCAGCCGTAGCTTTAGAGACAATGAGCAGTTCTTC
CDR3aa: CASSRSFRDNEQFF

d_gene: -
j_gene: TRBJ2-7
v_gene: TRBV11-2
abundance: many
CDR3nt: TGTGCCAGCAGCTTAGAGGGGCGGAATAGCTACGAGCAGTACTTC
CDR3aa: CASSLEGRNSYEQYF

d_gene: TRBD2
j_gene: TRBJ2-3
v_gene: TRBV20-1
abundance: many
CDR3nt: TGCAGTGCTAGAGATTTGGTAGCGGGAGATTTAGATACGCAGTATTTT
CDR3aa: CSARDLVAGDLDTQYF

d_gene: -
j_gene: TRBJ2-2
v_gene: TRBV27
abundance: many
CDR3nt: TGTGCCAGCAGTTTCGGGGGCGGCGGGGAGCTGTTTTTT
CDR3aa: CASSFGGGGELFF

d_gene: -
j_gene: TRBJ2-1
v_gene: TRBV19
abundance: few
CDR3nt: TGTGCCAGTAGTATAGAAGGGGACCTGCAGTTCTTC
CDR3aa: CASSIEGDLQFF

d_gene: TRBD1
j_gene: TRBJ2-7
v_gene: TRBV6-1
abundance: many
CDR3nt: TGTGCCAGCAGTGATCACCAGGGGGCCTCCCCCTACGAGCAGTACTTC
CDR3aa: CASSDHQGASPYEQYF

d_gene: -
j_gene: TRBJ2-3
v_gene: TRBV7-2
abundance: many
CDR3nt: TGTGCCAGCAGCTTGTGGGTCGACCGCCCTGCGGATACGCAGTATTTT
CDR3aa: CASSLWVDRPADTQYF

d_gene: -
j_gene: TRBJ2-7
v_gene: TRBV11-2
abundance: -
CDR3nt: TGTGCCAGCAGCTTGGGCAGGTCGGGAGAGCAGTACTTC
CDR3aa: CASSLGRSGEQYF

d_gene: -
j_gene: TRBJ2-1
v_gene: TRBV12-3/TRBV12-4
abundance: -
CDR3nt: TGTGCCAGCAGTTTAGCTCCAAGTCCCTACAATGAGCAGTTCTTC
CDR3aa: CASSLAPSPYNEQFF

d_gene: -
j_gene: TRBJ2-3
v_gene: TRBV5-1
abundance: -
CDR3nt: TGCGCCAGCAGCACGACCGAAGATACGCAGTATTTT
CDR3aa: CASSTTEDTQYF

d_gene: -
j_gene: TRBJ1-5
v_gene: TRBV10-3
abundance: few
CDR3nt: TGTGCCATCAGTGATGGGGGACTAGAAAATCAGCCCCAGCATTTT
CDR3aa: CAISDGGLENQPQHF

d_gene: TRBD2
j_gene: TRBJ2-5
v_gene: TRBV7-8
abundance: many
CDR3nt: TGTGCCAGCACCCGACTAGCGGGAGTCTGGGAGACCCAGTACTTC
CDR3aa: CASTRLAGVWETQYF

d_gene: TRBD1
j_gene: TRBJ1-1
v_gene: TRBV3-1
abundance: many
CDR3nt: TGTGCCAGCAGCCAAGGGGACAGGGTACAATGGGACACTGAAGCTTTCTTT
CDR3aa: CASSQGDRVQWDTEAFF

d_gene: -
j_gene: TRBJ2-5
v_gene: TRBV18
abundance: many
CDR3nt: TGTGCCAGCTCCCCCCGCCAACAAGAGACCCAGTACTTC
CDR3aa: CASSPRQQETQYF

d_gene: TRBD2
j_gene: TRBJ2-5
v_gene: TRBV5-6
abundance: few
CDR3nt: TGTGCCAGCAGCTTGATTGGAGCGGGAGCGTCCGGAGAGACCCAGTACTTC
CDR3aa: CASSLIGAGASGETQYF

d_gene: -
j_gene: TRBJ2-2
v_gene: TRBV5-1
abundance: -
CDR3nt: TGCGCCAGCAGCTTACCCCCCGGTCGGATGGAGCTGTTTTTT
CDR3aa: CASSLPPGRMELFF

d_gene: -
j_gene: TRBJ2-5
v_gene: TRBV7-2
abundance: many
CDR3nt: TGTGCCAGCAGCTTAGACCCAGGGATCAGTGAAATTCAGTACTTC
CDR3aa: CASSLDPGISEIQYF

d_gene: TRBD2
j_gene: TRBJ2-2
v_gene: TRBV4-1
abundance: -
CDR3nt: TGCGCCAGCAGCCGGGGACTAGCGGAAGCCACCGGGGAGCTGTTTTTT
CDR3aa: CASSRGLAEATGELFF

d_gene: TRBD2
j_gene: TRBJ2-2
v_gene: TRBV28
abundance: many
CDR3nt: TGTGCCAGCAGTTTCCACCTTACTAGCGCAGACACCGGGGAGCTGTTTTTT
CDR3aa: CASSFHLTSADTGELFF

d_gene: -
j_gene: TRBJ1-1
v_gene: TRBV4-2
abundance: many
CDR3nt: TGTGCCAGCAGCCAAGATACCCTCAGTGGAACTGAAGCTTTCTTT
CDR3aa: CASSQDTLSGTEAFF

d_gene: TRBD1
j_gene: TRBJ1-6
v_gene: TRBV7-9
abundance: few
CDR3nt: TGTGCCAGCAGCCAGACAGGGGGAGATAATTCACCCCTCCACTTT
CDR3aa: CASSQTGGDNSPLHF

d_gene: -
j_gene: TRBJ2-7
v_gene: TRBV11-2
abundance: many
CDR3nt: TGTGCCAGCAGCCCAACGGCCGAGCAGTACTTC
CDR3aa: CASSPTAEQYF

d_gene: TRBD2
j_gene: TRBJ2-1
v_gene: TRBV2
abundance: -
CDR3nt: TGTGCCATTATGACTAGCGGGAGGGCCGCGTCCTACAATGAGCAGTTCTTC
CDR3aa: CAIMTSGRAASYNEQFF